Listed below are T cell receptor beta chains from one sample, sequenced in a study of blood T cell repertoires in COVID-19. Clones were sequenced by immunoSEQ multiplex PCR, and TCRdb holds only the in-frame ones, with some missing. The repertoire consists of approximately 230,000 clones, with around 80% occurring once and the leading ten covering roughly 21%. Sequencing was performed on peripheral blood. The receptors derive from a young man with active or convalescent COVID-19. Both conserved end residues are part of each CDR3. A D gene is named only where the DNA matches it firmly. The size of a clone is reported for some rows only, either as once, few or many, or as a class for expanded clones.

j_gene | v_gene | d_gene | abundance | len | CDR3aa | CDR3nt
TRBJ1-2 | TRBV19 | TRBD1 | . | 15 | CASSPRDRAYAGYTF | TGTGCCAGTAGTCCCCGGGACAGGGCCTATGCTGGCTACACCTTC
TRBJ2-5 | TRBV5-4 | TRBD1 | few | 14 | CASSLSAGGETQYF | TGTGCCAGCAGCTTATCGGCAGGGGGCGAGACCCAGTACTTC
TRBJ2-1 | TRBV11-3 | . | . | 15 | CASSKGGSSYNEQFF | TGTGCCAGCAGCAAGGGGGGGAGCTCCTACAATGAGCAGTTCTTC
TRBJ1-1 | TRBV5-1 | . | few | 14 | CASSSTDGGTEAFF | TGCGCCAGCAGCTCCACCGACGGAGGCACTGAAGCTTTCTTT
TRBJ2-5 | TRBV6-5 | . | . | 13 | CASDFGGGKTQYF | TGTGCCAGCGACTTCGGTGGCGGAAAGACCCAGTACTTC
TRBJ1-6 | TRBV11-2 | TRBD1 | few | 14 | CASSYHRGGSPLHF | TGTGCCAGCAGCTACCACAGGGGAGGTTCACCCCTCCACTTT
TRBJ2-7 | TRBV4-3 | . | once | 14 | CASSRGTRNYEQYF | TGCGCCAGCAGCCGCGGGACTCGGAACTACGAGCAGTACTTC
TRBJ1-5 | TRBV18 | . | . | 13 | CASSARSNQPQHF | TGTGCCAGCTCAGCGAGGAGCAATCAGCCCCAGCATTTT
TRBJ2-1 | TRBV19 | . | . | 15 | CASSINREGYNEQFF | TGTGCCAGTAGTATAAACAGGGAAGGCTACAATGAGCAGTTCTTC
TRBJ2-7 | TRBV5-5 | . | . | 17 | CASSSPGWGGQSLEQYF | TGTGCCAGCAGCTCACCCGGATGGGGGGGGCAAAGTCTCGAGCAGTACTTC
TRBJ1-2 | TRBV28 | TRBD1 | . | 15 | CASSFWRQGDYGYTF | TGTGCCAGCAGTTTTTGGAGACAGGGCGACTATGGCTACACCTTC
TRBJ1-2 | TRBV2 | TRBD1 | . | 13 | CASSEQDRGGYTF | TGTGCCAGCAGTGAGCAGGACAGGGGTGGCTACACCTTC
TRBJ2-3 | TRBV24-1 | TRBD2 | . | 17 | CATSDSISGRPGDTQYF | TGTGCCACCAGTGATTCCATTAGCGGGAGGCCGGGAGATACGCAGTATTTT
TRBJ1-5 | TRBV13 | TRBD1 | . | 16 | CASSTRQGGGSQPQHF | TGTGCCAGCAGCACAAGACAGGGGGGGGGTAGTCAGCCCCAGCATTTT
TRBJ1-2 | TRBV24-1 | . | . | 12 | CATSDYRDRITF | TGTGCCACCAGTGATTACAGGGATCGGATAACCTTC
TRBJ2-7 | TRBV7-9 | TRBD1 | . | 14 | CASSTPGQGREQYF | TGTGCCAGCAGCACACCCGGACAGGGGCGGGAGCAGTACTTC
TRBJ1-2 | TRBV7-2 | . | . | 13 | CASSPGRVNGYTF | TGTGCCAGCAGCCCAGGGCGAGTTAATGGCTACACCTTC
TRBJ1-5 | TRBV3-1/TRBV3-2 | . | . | 16 | CASSQVGQGGNQPQHF | TGTGCCAGCAGCCAAGTGGGCCAGGGTGGCAATCAGCCCCAGCATTTT
TRBJ1-5 | TRBV6-5 | . | . | 13 | CASGLDSNQPQHF | TGTGCCAGCGGGCTGGACAGTAATCAGCCCCAGCATTTT
TRBJ2-1 | TRBV6-1 | . | . | 16 | CASSALGAGKDNEQFF | TGTGCCAGCAGTGCCCTAGGGGCTGGCAAGGACAATGAGCAGTTCTTC
TRBJ2-2 | TRBV21-1 | . | . | 17 | CASSNGGEAPNTGELFF | TGTGCCAGCAGCAACGGGGGTGAAGCGCCGAACACCGGGGAGCTGTTTTTT
TRBJ2-2 | TRBV9 | . | once | 13 | CASSAFDTGELFF | TGTGCCAGCAGCGCGTTTGACACCGGGGAGCTGTTTTTT
TRBJ2-3 | TRBV29-1 | TRBD1 | . | 14 | CSVGTGGGTDTQYF | TGCAGCGTCGGAACAGGGGGAGGCACAGATACGCAGTATTTT
TRBJ1-1 | TRBV27 | TRBD1 | . | 15 | CASSLTGTGVTEAFF | TGTGCCAGCAGTTTAACCGGGACAGGGGTTACTGAAGCTTTCTTT
TRBJ2-7 | TRBV6-6 | . | once | 14 | CASSLQGFPVQQYF | TGTGCCAGCAGTTTACAGGGATTTCCTGTCCAGCAGTACTTC
TRBJ2-2 | TRBV9 | TRBD2 | . | 15 | CASSLGTSSAGELFF | TGTGCCAGCAGCCTAGGGACTAGCTCGGCCGGGGAGCTGTTTTTT
TRBJ2-5 | TRBV7-2 | TRBD2 | . | 15 | CASSPGGGVQETQYF | TGTGCCAGCAGCCCGGGGGGAGGGGTCCAAGAGACCCAGTACTTC
TRBJ2-1 | TRBV2 | TRBD2 | . | 16 | CATQWGVAGGRDEQFF | TGTGCCACCCAGTGGGGCGTTGCGGGGGGGCGAGATGAGCAGTTCTTC
TRBJ2-7 | TRBV7-8 | . | . | 13 | CASSSLGVYEQYF | TGTGCCAGCAGCTCCCTCGGGGTCTACGAGCAGTACTTC
TRBJ1-5 | TRBV4-1 | TRBD1 | . | 14 | CASSSPGQGHPQHF | TGCGCCAGCAGTTCTCCGGGACAGGGACATCCCCAGCATTTT
TRBJ2-5 | TRBV7-8 | TRBD2 | . | 16 | CASSFISGGGGETQYF | TGTGCCAGCAGCTTTATATCGGGAGGGGGGGGAGAGACCCAGTACTTC
TRBJ2-7 | TRBV5-1 | TRBD2 | . | 15 | CASSWTSGGVYEQYF | TGCGCCAGCAGCTGGACTAGCGGGGGTGTCTACGAGCAGTACTTC
TRBJ1-1 | TRBV6-6 | . | . | 13 | CASSYGGRAEAFF | TGTGCCAGCAGTTATGGGGGGAGGGCTGAAGCTTTCTTT
TRBJ1-6 | TRBV5-1 | TRBD1 | once | 16 | CASSLSGTAYNSPLHF | TGCGCCAGCAGCTTGTCTGGGACAGCCTATAATTCACCCCTCCACTTT
TRBJ2-3 | TRBV10-2 | . | . | 13 | CASSGGNTDTQYF | TGCGCCAGCAGTGGGGGCAACACAGATACGCAGTATTTT
TRBJ2-1 | TRBV6-4 | TRBD1 | once | 15 | CASSDSGQGSNEQFF | TGTGCCAGCAGTGACTCGGGACAGGGAAGCAATGAGCAGTTCTTC
TRBJ2-3 | TRBV5-1 | TRBD2 | . | 16 | CASSRPQAGVTDTQYF | TGCGCCAGCAGCCGCCCTCAAGCGGGGGTGACAGATACGCAGTATTTT
TRBJ1-5 | TRBV15 | . | . | 15 | CATSTSGTDNQPQHF | TGTGCCACCAGCACTTCCGGCACAGACAATCAGCCCCAGCATTTT
TRBJ1-5 | TRBV6-5 | . | once | 13 | CASSPEGSGFQHF | TGTGCCAGCAGCCCGGAGGGGTCGGGGTTCCAGCATTTT
TRBJ2-1 | TRBV5-1 | TRBD1 | . | 15 | CASSLRQGVFNEQFF | TGCGCCAGCAGCTTAAGACAGGGGGTTTTCAATGAGCAGTTCTTC
TRBJ2-7 | TRBV18 | . | . | 13 | CASSPVSRGEQYF | TGTGCCAGCTCACCGGTTAGCCGCGGCGAGCAGTACTTC
TRBJ2-3 | TRBV29-1 | TRBD2 | . | 15 | CSVARGGGPTDTQYF | TGCAGCGTTGCCCGCGGGGGGGGCCCCACAGATACGCAGTATTTT
TRBJ1-5 | TRBV28 | . | . | 16 | CASSLLRQDYNQPQHF | TGTGCCAGCAGTTTATTACGGCAGGACTACAATCAGCCCCAGCATTTT
TRBJ2-7 | TRBV28 | . | . | 15 | CASSWVGGGSYEQYF | TGTGCCAGCAGTTGGGTGGGAGGGGGGTCCTACGAGCAGTACTTC
TRBJ1-4 | TRBV7-3 | . | . | 14 | CASSISQGIEKLFF | TGTGCCAGCAGCATATCACAGGGAATCGAAAAACTGTTTTTT
TRBJ2-7 | TRBV19 | . | . | 11 | CASSRASEQYF | TGTGCCAGTAGCCGAGCATCCGAGCAGTACTTC
TRBJ2-5 | TRBV12-5 | TRBD2 | . | 14 | CASGGGGNQETQYF | TGTGCTAGTGGAGGCGGGGGTAACCAAGAGACCCAGTACTTC
TRBJ2-2 | TRBV19 | . | once | 19 | CASAPPIRTDRRNTGELFF | TGTGCCAGCGCCCCGCCAATTAGGACAGACCGGCGTAACACCGGGGAGCTGTTTTTT
TRBJ1-1 | TRBV25-1 | TRBD1 | . | 13 | CASSGTGGTEAFF | TGTGCCAGCAGTGGGACAGGGGGCACTGAAGCTTTCTTT
TRBJ1-2 | TRBV28 | . | . | 14 | CATRPGGAYYGYTF | TGTGCCACCAGACCCGGCGGGGCGTACTATGGCTACACCTTC
TRBJ1-2 | TRBV30 | . | . | 13 | CAWRPTATYGYTF | TGTGCCTGGAGGCCGACAGCAACCTATGGCTACACCTTC
TRBJ2-1 | TRBV29-1 | TRBD1 | once | 15 | CSVLLRTGSYNEQFF | TGCAGCGTTTTGCTCCGGACAGGGTCCTACAATGAGCAGTTCTTC
TRBJ1-6 | TRBV2 | TRBD1 | . | 16 | CASRGTESSYNSPLHF | TGTGCCAGCAGAGGGACAGAGAGCTCCTATAATTCACCCCTCCACTTT